This T cell receptor (beta chain) stems from a study of OX40 agonist ivuxolimab in advanced cancers. Across the study: Prior anti-PD-1, anti-PD-L1 or anti-CTLA-4 therapy did not bar entry, and approximately 40% had some.

Using immunoSEQ multiplex PCR, the repertoire was profiled, and TCRdb retains in-frame clones only, with some absent. The sample lists about 100,000 clones, 84% occurring once. Points on this clone: The target antigen is unknown.

Baseline was the first blood sampling point, followed by cycle 4 day 1 and cycle 7 day 1. This CDR3 is 11 amino acids long. CDR1 is LGHNT, CDR2 FRNRAP, per germline. V shed 6 bases and J shed 5 bases, with 4 bases lying between them. Findings and limits, study-wide: Doses of 0.1 to 3.0 mg/kg were accompanied by clonal expansion of CD4+ and CD8+ blood T cells by week 6.

Sequencing used CD4+ or CD8+ T cells sorted from blood, obtained in a trial of the OX40 agonist ivuxolimab. The receptor was derived from an adult with an advanced solid tumor such as melanoma, head and neck, liver or kidney cancer. The chain is built from TRBV12-5 and TRBJ2-2; no clear D gene. CDR3: CASGFTGELFF. CDR3 bases: TGTGCTAGTGGCTTTACCGGGGAGCTGTTTTTT.